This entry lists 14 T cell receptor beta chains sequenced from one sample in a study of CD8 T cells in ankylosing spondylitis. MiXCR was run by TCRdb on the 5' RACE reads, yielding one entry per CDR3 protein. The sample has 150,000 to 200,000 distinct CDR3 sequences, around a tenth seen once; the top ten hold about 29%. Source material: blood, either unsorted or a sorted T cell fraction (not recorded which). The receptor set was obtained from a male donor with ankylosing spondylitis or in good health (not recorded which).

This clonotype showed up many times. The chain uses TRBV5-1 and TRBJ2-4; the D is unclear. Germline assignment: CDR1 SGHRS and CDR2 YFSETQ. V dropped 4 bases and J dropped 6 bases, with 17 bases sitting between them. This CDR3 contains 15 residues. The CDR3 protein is CASSHDQGRLNIQYF. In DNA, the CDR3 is TGCGCCAGCAGCCATGACCAAGGACGGCTAAACATTCAGTACTTC.

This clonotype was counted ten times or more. The CDR3 DNA reads TGTGCCAGCAGCCCCTCAGGTCCCTCCTACGAGCAGTACTTC. Amino acid sequence: CASSPSGPSYEQYF. This chain links TRBV27 with TRBJ2-7; no clear D gene. CDR3 length: 14 residues. V was clipped by 6 bases and J by 0 bases, with 12 bases between them. Germline CDR1 MNHEY, CDR2 SMNVEV (reference sequence).

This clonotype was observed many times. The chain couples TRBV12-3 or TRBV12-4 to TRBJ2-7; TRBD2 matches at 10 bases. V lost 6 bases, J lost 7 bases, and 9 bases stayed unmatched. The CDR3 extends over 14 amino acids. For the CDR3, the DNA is TGTGCCAGCAGCTCACCGGGACTAGCGCCTGAGCAGTACTTC. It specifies CASSSPGLAPEQYF.

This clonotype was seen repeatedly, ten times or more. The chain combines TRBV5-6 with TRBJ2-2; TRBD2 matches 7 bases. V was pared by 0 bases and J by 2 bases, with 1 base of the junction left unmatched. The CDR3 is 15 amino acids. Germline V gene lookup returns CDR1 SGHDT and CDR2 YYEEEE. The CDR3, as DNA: TGTGCCAGCAGCTTGGGACTAGCAAACACCGGGGAGCTGTTTTTT. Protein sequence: CASSLGLANTGELFF.

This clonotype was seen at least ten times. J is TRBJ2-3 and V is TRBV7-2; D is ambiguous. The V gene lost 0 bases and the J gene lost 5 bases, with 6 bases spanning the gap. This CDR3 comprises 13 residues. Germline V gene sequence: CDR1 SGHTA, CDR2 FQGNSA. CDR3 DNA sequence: TGTGCCAGCAGCTTAGCAGCCAGAGATACGCAGTATTTT. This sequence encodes CASSLAARDTQYF.

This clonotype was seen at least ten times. The CDR3 DNA reads as TGCAGTGCTAGAGAAACCAACACAGATACGCAGTATTTT. Encoded protein: CSARETNTDTQYF. This sequence joins TRBV20-1 and TRBJ2-3, with D uncertain. Germline-derived CDR1 and CDR2 are DFQATT and SNEGSKA (reference sequence). Trimming took 0 bases from V and 2 from J, leaving 6 bases between them. The CDR3 is made up of 13 amino acids.

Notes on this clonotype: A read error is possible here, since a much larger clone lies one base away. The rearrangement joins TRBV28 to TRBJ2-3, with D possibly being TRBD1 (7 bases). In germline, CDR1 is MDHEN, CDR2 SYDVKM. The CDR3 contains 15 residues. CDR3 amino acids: CAGSLYQGGLNTQYF. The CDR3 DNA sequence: TGTGCCGGCAGTTTATATCAGGGGGGCCTCAATACGCAGTATTTT. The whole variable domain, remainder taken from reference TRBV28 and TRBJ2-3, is DVKVTQSSRYLVKRTGEKVFLECVQDMDHENMFWYRQDPGLGLRLIYFSYDVKMKEKGDIPEGYSVSREKKERFSLILESASTNQTSMYLCAGSLYQGGLNTQYFGPGTRLTVL.

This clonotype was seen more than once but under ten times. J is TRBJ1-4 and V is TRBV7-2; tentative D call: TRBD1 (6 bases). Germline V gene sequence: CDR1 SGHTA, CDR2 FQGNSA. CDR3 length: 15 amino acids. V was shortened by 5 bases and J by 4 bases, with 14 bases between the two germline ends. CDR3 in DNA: TGTGCCAGCAGCCTAGGGGGGGCTAATAATGAAAAACTGTTTTTT. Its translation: CASSLGGANNEKLFF.

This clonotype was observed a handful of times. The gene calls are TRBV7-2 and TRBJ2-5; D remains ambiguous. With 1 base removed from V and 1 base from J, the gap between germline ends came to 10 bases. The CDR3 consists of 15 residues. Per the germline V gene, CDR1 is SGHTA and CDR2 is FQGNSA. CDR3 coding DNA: TGTGCCAGCAGCTTAGTTACTCCTAGCCAAGAGACCCAGTACTTC. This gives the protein CASSLVTPSQETQYF.

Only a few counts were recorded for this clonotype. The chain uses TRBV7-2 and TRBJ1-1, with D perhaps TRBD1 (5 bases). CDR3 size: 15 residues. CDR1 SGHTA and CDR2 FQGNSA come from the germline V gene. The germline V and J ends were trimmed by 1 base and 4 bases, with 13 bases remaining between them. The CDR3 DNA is TGTGCCAGCAGCTTAGTTGGCCGCGGGGGCACTGAAGCTTTCTTT. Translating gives CASSLVGRGGTEAFF. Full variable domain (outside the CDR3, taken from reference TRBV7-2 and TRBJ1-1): GAGVSQSPSNKVTEKGKDVELRCDPISGHTALYWYRQSLGQGLEFLIYFQGNSAPDKSGLPSDRFSAERTGGSVSTLTIQRTQQEDSAVYLCASSLVGRGGTEAFFGQGTRLTVV.

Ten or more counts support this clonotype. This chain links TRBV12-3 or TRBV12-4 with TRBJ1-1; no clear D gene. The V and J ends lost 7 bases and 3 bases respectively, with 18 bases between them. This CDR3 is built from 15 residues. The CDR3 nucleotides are TGTGCCAGCACTCCATCGACGGATCTAGACACTGAAGCTTTCTTT. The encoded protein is CASTPSTDLDTEAFF.

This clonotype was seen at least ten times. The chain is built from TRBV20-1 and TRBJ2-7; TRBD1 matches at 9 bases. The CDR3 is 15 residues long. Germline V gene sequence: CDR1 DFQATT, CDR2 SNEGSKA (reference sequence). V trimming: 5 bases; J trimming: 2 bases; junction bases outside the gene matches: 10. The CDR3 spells CSAGGLRDRAYEQYF. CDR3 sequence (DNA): TGCAGTGCTGGTGGCCTCCGGGACAGGGCCTACGAGCAGTACTTC.

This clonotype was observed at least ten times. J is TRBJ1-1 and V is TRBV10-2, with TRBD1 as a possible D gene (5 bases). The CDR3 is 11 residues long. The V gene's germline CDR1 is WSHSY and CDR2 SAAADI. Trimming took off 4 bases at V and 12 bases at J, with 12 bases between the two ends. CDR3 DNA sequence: TGCGCCAGCAGTGGGCCGGGGGGATCTTTCTTT. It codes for CASSGPGGSFF.

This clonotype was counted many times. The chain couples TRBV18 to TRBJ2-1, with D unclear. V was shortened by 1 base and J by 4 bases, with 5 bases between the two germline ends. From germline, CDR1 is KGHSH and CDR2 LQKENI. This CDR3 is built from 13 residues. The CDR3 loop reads CASSPLGYNEQFF. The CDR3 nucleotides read TGTGCCAGCTCACCACTGGGGTACAATGAGCAGTTCTTC.